This TCR beta chain was sequenced for a study of CD8+ T cells in alopecia areata. RNA extraction was followed by reverse transcription into cDNA, which acted as the sequencing template. The protocol was immunoSEQ multiplex PCR, while the TCRdb copy is restricted to in-frame clones and leaves out a portion. The sample yields 140,000 to 150,000 clones, nearly 55% seen once. The CDR3 runs 14 residues. The germline CDR1 and CDR2 sequences are MNHNY and SVGAGI (reference sequence). Between the trimmed V and J ends, which lost 5 bases and 7 bases, there was a span of 15 bases. Treatment reported: oral pan-JAK inhibitor, 5-10 mg twice daily.

The sequencing used CD8+ T cells sorted from blood, collected at week 4, from a patient treated with tofacitinib. This clonotype was obtained from a human donor with alopecia areata. The chain links TRBV6-6 to TRBJ1-5; D is unclear. CDR3 sequence: CASSTDEGLQPQHF. The CDR3 DNA is TGTGCCAGCAGTACAGACGAAGGACTCCAGCCCCAGCATTTT.